These 10 T cell receptor beta chains came from one sample sequenced in a study of T cells in localized non-small cell lung cancer. Clones were read by immunoSEQ multiplex PCR, and TCRdb kept only the in-frame ones, dropping some. This sample yields roughly 21,000 clones, of which approximately 91% are seen a single time; roughly 30% belongs to the top ten. The sequencing here drew on peripheral blood mononuclear cells, taken before any cancer treatment. These receptors were obtained from a male donor aged 60 or older with stage II lung adenocarcinoma.

This sequence joins TRBV27 and TRBJ2-3; unclear D gene. This CDR3 region has 13 residues. Germline V gene lookup returns CDR1 MNHEY and CDR2 SMNVEV (reference sequence). V was shortened by 5 bases and J by 10 bases, with 16 bases between the two germline ends. The CDR3: CASSPLRWAAQYF. The DNA for the CDR3 is TGTGCCAGCAGTCCCCTTAGGTGGGCGGCGCAGTATTTT.

The J gene is TRBJ2-7, the V gene TRBV18, with 9 nucleotides matching TRBD1. With V trimmed by 3 bases and J by 3 bases, 9 bases remained unmatched. There are 16 residues in the CDR3. The V gene's germline CDR1 is KGHSH and CDR2 LQKENI. Here the CDR3 DNA reads TGTGCCAGCTCACCTCCGGACAGGGGTGATCTCTACGAGCAGTACTTC. It yields the protein CASSPPDRGDLYEQYF.

This chain connects TRBV19 to TRBJ2-7; no reliable D call. The CDR3 sequence is 11 residues long. CDR1 and CDR2 (germline): LNHDA, SQIVND (reference sequence). Trimming removed 7 bases at V and 0 bases at J, with 4 bases between. The CDR3 nucleotides read TGTGCCAGTATGGGCTCCTACGAGCAGTACTTC. Translated, it gives CASMGSYEQYF.

This CDR3 reads CASSSPLLGRGELFF. CDR3 sequence (DNA): TGTGCCAGCAGCTCACCTCTCTTAGGGCGCGGGGAGCTGTTTTTT. This chain uses TRBV7-8 with TRBJ2-2; D is unclear. Germline lookup yields CDR1 SGHVS and CDR2 FQNEAQ. V gave up 4 bases and J gave up 7 bases, with 16 bases separating them. The CDR3 is made up of 15 amino acids.

The CDR3 is CASSLLWGGSYEQYF. CDR3 nucleotides: TGTGCCAGCAGTTTATTATGGGGAGGTAGCTACGAGCAGTACTTC. The J gene is TRBJ2-7, the V gene TRBV28, with D possibly matching TRBD2 (6 bases). With 1 base removed from V and 3 bases from J, the gap between germline ends came to 13 bases. CDR1 MDHEN and CDR2 SYDVKM come from the germline V gene. CDR3 length equals 15 residues. The variable domain in full, completed from reference TRBV28 and TRBJ2-7, reads DVKVTQSSRYLVKRTGEKVFLECVQDMDHENMFWYRQDPGLGLRLIYFSYDVKMKEKGDIPEGYSVSREKKERFSLILESASTNQTSMYLCASSLLWGGSYEQYFGPGTRLTVT.

This chain links TRBV5-1 with TRBJ1-2; D may be TRBD1 (6 bases). V was clipped by 4 bases and J by 2 bases, with 12 bases between them. Germline assignment: CDR1 SGHRS and CDR2 YFSETQ. The CDR3 is made up of 14 amino acids. The CDR3 DNA reads TGCGCCAGCAGCCGGACAGATCAGAACTATGGCTACACCTTC. It yields the protein CASSRTDQNYGYTF. Combining the CDR3 with reference TRBV5-1 and TRBJ1-2 gives the whole variable domain KAGVTQTPRYLIKTRGQQVTLSCSPISGHRSVSWYQQTPGQGLQFLFEYFSETQRNKGNFPGRFSGRQFSNSRSEMNVSTLELGDSALYLCASSRTDQNYGYTFGSGTRLTVV.

The chain uses TRBV29-1 and TRBJ2-5; TRBD1 might be the D (5 bases). The germline CDR1 and CDR2 sequences are SQVTM and ANQGSEA. V lost 5 bases and J 4 bases, leaving 11 bases between the germline ends. CDR3 size: 12 residues. The CDR3 DNA follows: TGCAGCGTTTGGGGCGTAGGAGAGACCCAGTACTTC. Translation: CSVWGVGETQYF.

The rearrangement links TRBV7-9 to TRBJ2-2; TRBD2 is a possible D gene (5 bases). Looked up from germline, CDR1 is SEHNR and CDR2 is FQNEAQ (reference sequence). The CDR3 is 14 residues long. Trimming stripped 2 bases from V and 6 bases from J, with 10 bases between. DNA of the CDR3: TGTGCCAGCAGCTTACATGGAGGATCCGGGGAGCTGTTTTTT. Translation: CASSLHGGSGELFF. Full variable domain (missing parts from reference TRBV7-9 and TRBJ2-2): DTGVSQNPRHKITKRGQNVTFRCDPISEHNRLYWYRQTLGQGPEFLTYFQNEAQLEKSRLLSDRFSAERPKGSFSTLEIQRTEQGDSAMYLCASSLHGGSGELFFGEGSRLTVL.

V gene TRBV9 combines with J gene TRBJ2-1, with 10 bases identical to TRBD2. V dropped 4 bases and J dropped 9; count of bases not matched to a gene: 7. Germline CDR1 and CDR2: SGDLS and YYNGEE. The CDR3 loop spans 14 amino acids. CDR3 in amino acids: CASSIPGLAREQFF. CDR3 coding DNA: TGTGCCAGCAGCATCCCGGGACTAGCGCGTGAGCAGTTCTTC.

This clone was seen just once. V usage is TRBV27 and J usage is TRBJ2-2; 7 bases align to TRBD2. Germline V lookup: CDR1 MNHEY, CDR2 SMNVEV (reference sequence). The CDR3 loop spans 16 amino acids. V trimming: 3 bases; J trimming: 2 bases; junction bases outside the gene matches: 6. CDR3 sequence reads: CASSFYPSGNTGELFF. The CDR3 DNA follows: TGTGCCAGCAGTTTTTACCCTAGCGGAAACACCGGGGAGCTGTTTTTT.